This T cell receptor (beta chain) was identified in a study of regulatory T cells in long-lasting Graves disease. V was clipped by 6 bases and J by 5 bases, with 20 bases between them. There are 16 residues in the CDR3. Germline CDR1 and CDR2: LGHDT and YNNKEL (reference sequence). As for time point: persistent/refractory GD, antithyroid drugs over 5 years with positive TRAb. RNA isolated from PBMCs was used to make the TCR library. This clonotype has just a few counts. Researchers made TCR beta libraries by using iRepertoire HTBI primers and running Arm-PCR on CDR3 regions. A single record per CDR3 protein comes from TCRdb applying MiXCR to the multiplex PCR reads. The sample contains roughly 300,000 distinct CDR3 sequences, about 20% of which appear only once.

The chain employs TRBV3-1 and TRBJ1-3, with D possibly TRBD1 on 6 matching bases. The material was peripheral blood mononuclear cells (PBMCs), obtained when the disease was refractory, from a patient treated with antithyroid drugs. This sequence was found in a female donor with Graves disease. DNA of the CDR3: TGTGCCAGCAGTCGACCTTCCGGGACACCGCGAAACACCATATATTTT. Its protein is CASSRPSGTPRNTIYF.